The 2 T cell receptor beta chains reported below all come from one sample, sequenced in a study of blood T cell repertoires in COVID-19. Here immunoSEQ multiplex PCR was the method, and the copy in TCRdb shows in-frame clones only, minus some. The data hold over 150,000 clones, with 80% to 85% observed a single time. Material: peripheral blood. The receptors come from a middle-aged woman with COVID-19, enrolled during active disease.

V usage is TRBV19 and J usage is TRBJ2-1, with 12 bases matching TRBD2. J was trimmed by 7 bases and V by 5 bases; bases with no gene match: 6. The CDR3 loop spans 15 amino acids. Germline V gene data show CDR1 as LNHDA and CDR2 as SQIVND (reference sequence). The CDR3 DNA sequence: TGTGCCAGTAGTGAGACTAGCGGGAGAGAGAATGAGCAGTTCTTC. It encodes CASSETSGRENEQFF.

The chain uses TRBV18 and TRBJ1-5; D not certain. Germline values: CDR1 KGHSH, CDR2 LQKENI. V gave up 2 bases and J gave up 0 bases, with 11 bases separating them. There are 16 residues in the CDR3. CDR3 protein: CASSPTGSNSNQPQHF. CDR3 bases: TGTGCCAGCTCACCAACGGGGTCTAATAGCAATCAGCCCCAGCATTTT.